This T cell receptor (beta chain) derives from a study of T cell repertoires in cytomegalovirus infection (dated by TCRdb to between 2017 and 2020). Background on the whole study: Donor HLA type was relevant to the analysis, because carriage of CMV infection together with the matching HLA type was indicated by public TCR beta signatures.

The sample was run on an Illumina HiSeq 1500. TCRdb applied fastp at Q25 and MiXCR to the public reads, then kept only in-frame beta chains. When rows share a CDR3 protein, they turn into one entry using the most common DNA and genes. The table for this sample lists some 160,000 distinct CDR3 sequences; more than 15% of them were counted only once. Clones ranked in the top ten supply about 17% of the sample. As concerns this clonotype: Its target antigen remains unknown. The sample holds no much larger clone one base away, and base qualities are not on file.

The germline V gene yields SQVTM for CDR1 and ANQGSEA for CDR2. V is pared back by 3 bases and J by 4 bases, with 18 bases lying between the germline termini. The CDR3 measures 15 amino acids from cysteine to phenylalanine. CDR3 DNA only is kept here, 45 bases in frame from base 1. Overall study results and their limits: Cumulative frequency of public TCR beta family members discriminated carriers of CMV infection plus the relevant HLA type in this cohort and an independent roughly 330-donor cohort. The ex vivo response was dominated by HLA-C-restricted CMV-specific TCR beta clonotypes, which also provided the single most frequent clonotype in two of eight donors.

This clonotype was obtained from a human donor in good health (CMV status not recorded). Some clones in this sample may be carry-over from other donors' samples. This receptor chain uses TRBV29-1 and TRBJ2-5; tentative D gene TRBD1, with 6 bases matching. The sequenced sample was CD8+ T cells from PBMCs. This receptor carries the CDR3 CSVDGATGNGETQYF. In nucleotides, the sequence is TGCAGCGTTGATGGAGCCACAGGGAATGGAGAGACCCAGTACTTC.